Listed below are T cell receptor beta chains from one sample, sequenced in a study of response to subunit inactivated influenza vaccine. From the RT-PCR reads, TCRdb called clonotypes with MiXCR, one entry per CDR3 protein. The table has about 580,000 distinct CDR3 sequences, less than 15% seen once. This sample comprised PBMCs from blood, obtained approximately 12 days after vaccination. Every receptor here comes from a man in his fifties or sixties who received an inactivated influenza vaccine. Both conserved end residues are part of each CDR3. A D gene is named only where the DNA matches it firmly. Size values are once, few and many counts, or a class for expanded clones, and some rows have none.

>TRBD2|many|TRBV5-1|TRBJ2-1
CASSPTSGSNEQFF
TGCGCCAGCAGCCCTACTAGCGGGAGCAATGAGCAGTTCTTT
>.|.|TRBV5-5|TRBJ2-5
CASSLTPGSGTQETQYF
TGTGCCAGCAGCTTGACTCCGGGTAGCGGAACTCAAGAGACCCAGTACTTC
>.|.|TRBV3-1|TRBJ2-7
CASSHASIRHEQYF
TGTGCCAGCAGCCACGCGTCGATCCGCCACGAGCAGTACTTC
>.|few|TRBV5-1|TRBJ2-1
CASSFTGTNYNEQFF
TGCGCCAGCAGCTTTACCGGGACAAACTACAATGAGCAGTTCTTC
>TRBD1|few|TRBV7-6|TRBJ2-5
CASSSYRGPPRETQYF
TGTGCCAGCAGCTCCTACAGGGGGCCGCCTCGAGAGACCCAGTACTTC
>TRBD1|few|TRBV19|TRBJ1-2
CASWTGVANYGYTF
TGTGCCAGCTGGACAGGGGTAGCTAACTATGGCTACACCTTC
>TRBD2|few|TRBV20-1|TRBJ2-3
CSASKTSGRPDTQYF
TGCAGTGCTAGTAAGACTAGCGGGAGGCCGGATACGCAGTATTTT
>TRBD1|once|TRBV3-1|TRBJ1-1
CASSHWTGYEAFF
TGTGCCAGCAGCCATTGGACAGGGTATGAAGCTTTCTTT
>.|.|TRBV21-1|TRBJ2-5
CASSPAHLAWRF
TGTGCCAGCAGCCCCGCCCACCTAGCGTGGCGCTTC
>.|few|TRBV7-2|TRBJ2-7
CASSSGDYRLYEQYF
TGTGCCAGCAGCTCAGGGGACTACAGACTTTACGAGCAGTACTTC
>.|few|TRBV6-6|TRBJ2-7
CASSYTDGYEQYF
TGTGCCAGCAGTTACACGGACGGCTACGAGCAGTACTTC
>.|.|TRBV12-3/TRBV12-4|TRBJ1-6
CASSLVASYNSPLHF
TGTGCCAGCAGTTTAGTAGCCAGCTATAATTCACCCCTCCACTTT
>TRBD1|.|TRBV5-1|TRBJ1-6
CASSLVGQGARNSPLHF
TGCGCCAGCAGCTTGGTCGGCCAGGGGGCACGAAATTCACCCCTCCACTTT
>TRBD1|.|TRBV7-6|TRBJ1-4
CASSLARTGEEKLFF
TGTGCCAGCAGCTTAGCGAGGACAGGGGAGGAAAAACTGTTTTTT
>.|.|TRBV3-1|TRBJ2-7
CASSPQGRDSYEQYF
TGTGCCAGCAGCCCGCAGGGGCGGGATTCCTACGAGCAGTACTTC
>.|.|TRBV24-1|TRBJ2-1
CATSDLGQGLYNEQFF
TGTGCCACCAGTGATTTGGGTCAGGGTCTGTACAATGAGCAGTTCTTC